Shown below are 16 T cell receptor beta chains from a single sample sequenced in a study of metastatic and nonmetastatic thyroid tumors (dated by TCRdb to between 2020 and 2021). No treatment had been received by any patient before thyroid surgery. Libraries were constructed by PCR. This sample was sequenced with an Illumina HiSeq 4000. In TCRdb, the public reads were trimmed at Q25 with fastp and aligned with MiXCR, with productive beta chains retained. This sample is represented by about 40,000 clones; approximately 16% of them were singletons. 3% to 4.5% of the sample comes from the top ten. The material sequenced was blood. These receptors all stem from a female donor with papillary thyroid cancer or a benign thyroid nodule (not recorded which). Some clones in this sample may be carry-over from other donors' samples.

Note on this clone: The junction differs from germline at one of its ends, possibly a read error. This chain connects TRBV11-2 to TRBJ1-2, with D hard to call. Germline values: CDR1 SGHAT, CDR2 FQNNGV. The CDR3 runs 13 residues. The CDR3 bases are TGTGCCAACAGCGCCAAGCCGGGATATGGCTACACCTTC. It specifies CANSAKPGYGYTF.

This clone was seen a few times. This chain links TRBV15 with TRBJ2-6, with D hard to call. The CDR3 runs 15 residues. Germline V lookup: CDR1 LNHNV, CDR2 YYDKDF (reference sequence). V was clipped by 2 bases and J by 0 bases, with 5 bases between them. The CDR3 DNA reads TGTGCCACCAGCAGAAGTTCCTCTGGGGCCAACGTCCTGACTTTC. It is translated as CATSRSSSGANVLTF.

This clone came up many times. The rearrangement links TRBV7-6 to TRBJ1-1, with a weak D call TRBD1 (5 bases). Trimming pared 3 bases from V and 4 bases from J, leaving 9 bases between. The CDR3 has 13 residues. In germline, CDR1 is SGHVS, CDR2 FNYEAQ. The CDR3 region has the DNA TGTGCCAGCAGCTTGGGGCTGAGCACTGAAGCTTTCTTT. Translating gives CASSLGLSTEAFF.

This clone came up many times. The rearrangement uses TRBV7-2 and TRBJ2-3; the D is unclear. Germline V lookup: CDR1 SGHTA, CDR2 FQGNSA. The CDR3 has 12 residues. Trimming removed 4 bases at V and 5 bases at J, with 7 bases between. In nucleotides, the CDR3 is TGTGCCAGCAGCTCTTGGGAAGATACGCAGTATTTT. Its translation: CASSSWEDTQYF.

The chain employs TRBV5-1 and TRBJ1-6, with 8 nucleotides matching TRBD1. Germline V gene data show CDR1 as SGHRS and CDR2 as YFSETQ. This CDR3 region has 16 residues. The J segment lost 5 bases and the V segment lost 0 bases, leaving 4 bases of the junction unmatched. The CDR3 here is CASSLDGQGNNSPLHF. CDR3 in DNA: TGCGCCAGCAGCTTGGACGGACAGGGTAATAATTCACCCCTCCACTTT.

This clone has ten or more counts. The chain is built from TRBV24-1 and TRBJ2-1, with 8 bases that match TRBD2. This CDR3 spans 14 amino acids. V was clipped by 4 bases and J by 8 bases; unmatched bases: 6. CDR1 KGHDR and CDR2 SFDVKD come from the germline V gene. The CDR3 DNA reads as TGTGCCACCAGTGACCCAGGACTAGCCTATGAGCAGTTCTTC. Its protein product is CATSDPGLAYEQFF.

This clone was counted ten times or more. In DNA form, the CDR3 reads TGTGCCATCAGTCAGGGGGCCGGGGAGCTGTTTTTT. Its protein is CAISQGAGELFF. This chain joins TRBV10-3 and TRBJ2-2, with TRBD1 identical over 7 bases. The germline V gene encodes CDR1 ENHRY and CDR2 SYGVKD. The CDR3 extends over 12 amino acids. The ends lost 5 bases at V and 6 bases at J; junction bases unmatched: 0.

This clone was counted many times. J is TRBJ1-2 and V is TRBV6-1; tentative D call: TRBD1 (5 bases). V lost 5 bases to trimming and J lost 6 bases, with 10 bases between them. CDR1 and CDR2 from the germline V gene are MNHNS and SASEGT. The CDR3 loop spans 12 amino acids. CDR3 nucleotides: TGTGCCAGCAGTCAGACGGGGCATGGCTACACCTTC. Translated: CASSQTGHGYTF.

This clone was detected many times. A much larger clone differs by one base, so this may be a read error. This chain uses TRBV28 with TRBJ2-7, with D possibly matching TRBD2 (5 bases). Germline V gene data show CDR1 as MDHEN and CDR2 as SYDVKM. The CDR3 sequence is 12 residues long. The CDR3 nucleotides are TGTGCCAGCAGTTTGTCGGTGGCTAGCTGTCACTTC. Protein: CASSLSVASCHF.

This chain connects TRBV20-1 to TRBJ2-7, with 10 bases that match TRBD1. There are 13 residues in the CDR3. The V segment lost 0 bases and the J segment 6 bases; nucleotides outside the gene matches: 2. The germline V gene has CDR1 DFQATT and CDR2 SNEGSKA (reference sequence). DNA for the CDR3: TGCAGTGCTAGAGAGGGACAGGGGTTCGAGCAGTACTTC. Amino acids: CSAREGQGFEQYF.

This clone turned up a few times. CDR3 sequence (DNA): TGTGCCAGTAGTATAGCACGGAGGTTCGCCGGGGAGCTGTTTTTT. Protein: CASSIARRFAGELFF. This chain uses TRBV19 with TRBJ2-2; tentatively, D is TRBD2 (5 bases). The CDR3 has 15 amino acids. Trimming took off 1 base at V and 6 bases at J, with 12 bases between the two ends. CDR1 and CDR2 (germline): LNHDA, SQIVND (reference sequence).

The chain employs TRBV11-2 and TRBJ2-7, with TRBD1 identical over 9 bases. Germline V gene data show CDR1 as SGHAT and CDR2 as FQNNGV. With V trimmed by 6 bases and J by 0 bases, 9 bases remained unmatched. This CDR3 is built from 16 residues. The CDR3 sequence is CASRHRQGENSYEQYF. The CDR3 DNA sequence: TGTGCCAGCAGACACCGACAGGGGGAGAACTCCTACGAGCAGTACTTC.

This clone was counted ten times or more. The rearrangement uses TRBV7-3 and TRBJ2-1, with TRBD2 identical over 13 bases. The CDR3 consists of 15 residues. V lost 5 bases to trimming and J lost 8 bases; unmatched junction nucleotides: 6. CDR1 and CDR2 (germline): SGHTA, FQGTGA. CDR3 sequence reads: CASSHGTSGKDEQFF. CDR3 DNA: TGTGCCAGCAGCCACGGGACTAGCGGGAAAGATGAGCAGTTCTTC.

This clone was recorded at least ten times. The J gene is TRBJ1-1, the V gene TRBV19; D call uncertain. Germline CDR1 LNHDA, CDR2 SQIVND (reference sequence). The CDR3 contains 14 residues. V lost 7 bases and J lost 3, with 15 bases in between. CDR3 region: CASKLAGADTEAFF. CDR3 bases: TGTGCCAGTAAACTTGCGGGCGCGGACACTGAAGCTTTCTTT.

This clone has more than one count but fewer than ten. This rearrangement joins TRBV19 to TRBJ1-6; possible D gene TRBD1, 5 bases. V lost 6 bases, J lost 7 bases, and 13 bases lay in between. The CDR3 is 14 residues long. CDR1 LNHDA and CDR2 SQIVND come from the germline V gene (reference sequence). CDR3 DNA sequence: TGTGCCAGTAGGACAGACAGCTCCAATTCACCCCTCCACTTT. It is translated as CASRTDSSNSPLHF.

The table lists this clone with many counts. The chain uses TRBV12-3 or TRBV12-4 and TRBJ2-4, with 8 bases fitting TRBD2. CDR3 length equals 15 residues. Germline trimming cut 8 bases from V and 8 bases from J; bases unmatched to any gene: 14. The CDR3 coding sequence is TGTGCCAGCGCTTCAGGCGGGACTAGTGCATACATTCAGTACTTC. It translates to CASASGGTSAYIQYF.